The 2 T cell receptor beta chains given below trace back to one sample, sequenced in a study of CD8+ T cells in alopecia areata. Investigators isolated RNA and reverse transcribed it into cDNA to act as the sequencing template. Clones were sequenced by immunoSEQ multiplex PCR, and TCRdb holds only the in-frame ones, with some missing. The sample has some 200,000 clones, 58% seen once; the top ten hold more than 5.5%. Treatment in this sample: oral pan-JAK inhibitor, 5-10 mg twice daily. The material was CD4+ T cells sorted from blood, obtained at week 24, from a patient treated with tofacitinib. Every receptor here comes from a human donor with alopecia areata.

This clone was detected only once. V is TRBV29-1 and J is TRBJ1-2, with D perhaps matching TRBD1 (5 bases). This CDR3 is built from 13 residues. Per germline, CDR1 SQVTM and CDR2 ANQGSEA. V was trimmed by 3 bases and J by 6 bases, leaving 14 bases between them. The CDR3 DNA reads TGCAGCGTTGAGCCAGCCAGAGGGGATGGCTACACCTTC. Translated: CSVEPARGDGYTF.

The chain recombines TRBV5-6 with TRBJ1-4, with 7 positions matching TRBD1. CDR1 and CDR2 (germline): SGHDT, YYEEEE. The CDR3 sequence is 13 residues long. Trimming took 3 bases from V and 6 from J; bases not matched to a gene: 2. The CDR3 coding sequence is TGTGCCAGCAGCTCCGGGACAGATGAAAAACTGTTTTTT. This translates into CASSSGTDEKLFF.